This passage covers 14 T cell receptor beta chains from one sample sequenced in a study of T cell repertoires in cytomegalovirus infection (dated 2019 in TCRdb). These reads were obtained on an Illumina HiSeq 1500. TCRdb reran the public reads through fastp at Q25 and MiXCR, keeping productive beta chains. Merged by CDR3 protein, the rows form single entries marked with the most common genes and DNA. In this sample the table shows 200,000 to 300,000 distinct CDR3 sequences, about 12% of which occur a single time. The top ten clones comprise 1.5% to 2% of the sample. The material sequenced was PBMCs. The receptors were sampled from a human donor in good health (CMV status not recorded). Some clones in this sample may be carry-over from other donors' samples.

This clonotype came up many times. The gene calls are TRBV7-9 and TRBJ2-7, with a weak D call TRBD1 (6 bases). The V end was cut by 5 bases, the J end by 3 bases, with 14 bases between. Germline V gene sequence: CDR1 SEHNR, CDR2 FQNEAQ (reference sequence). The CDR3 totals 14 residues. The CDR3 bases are TGTGCCAGCAGCCCGACACAGGGAAGCTACGAGCAGTACTTC. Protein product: CASSPTQGSYEQYF.

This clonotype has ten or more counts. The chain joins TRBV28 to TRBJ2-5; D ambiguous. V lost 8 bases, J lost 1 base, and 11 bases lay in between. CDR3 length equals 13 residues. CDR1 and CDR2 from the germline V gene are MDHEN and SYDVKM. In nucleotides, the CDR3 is TGTGCCAGCGCCTCTGAAAGCCAAGAGACCCAGTACTTC. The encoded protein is CASASESQETQYF.

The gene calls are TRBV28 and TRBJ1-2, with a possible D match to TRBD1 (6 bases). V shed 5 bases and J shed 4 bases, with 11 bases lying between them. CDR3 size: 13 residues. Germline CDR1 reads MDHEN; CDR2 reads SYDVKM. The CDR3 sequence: CASSLTGSYGYTF. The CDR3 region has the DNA TGTGCCAGCAGTCTAACAGGGTCCTATGGCTACACCTTC.

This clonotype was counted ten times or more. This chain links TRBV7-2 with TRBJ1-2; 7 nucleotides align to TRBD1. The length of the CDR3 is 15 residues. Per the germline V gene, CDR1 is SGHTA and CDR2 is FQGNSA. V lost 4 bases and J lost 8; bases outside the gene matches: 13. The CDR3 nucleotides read TGTGCCAGCAGCTCAGACGTTGACAGGGTGATCGGCTACACCTTC. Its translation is CASSSDVDRVIGYTF. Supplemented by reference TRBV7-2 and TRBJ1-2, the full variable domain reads GAGVSQSPSNKVTEKGKDVELRCDPISGHTALYWYRQSLGQGLEFLIYFQGNSAPDKSGLPSDRFSAERTGGSVSTLTIQRTQQEDSAVYLCASSSDVDRVIGYTFGSGTRLTVV.

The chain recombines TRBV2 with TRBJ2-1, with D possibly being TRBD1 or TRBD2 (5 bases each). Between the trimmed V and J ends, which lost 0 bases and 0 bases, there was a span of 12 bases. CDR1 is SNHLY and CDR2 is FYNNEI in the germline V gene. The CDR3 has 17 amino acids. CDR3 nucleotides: TGTGCCAGCAGTGAAGCGGGGGACGGCAGCTCCTACAATGAGCAGTTCTTC. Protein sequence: CASSEAGDGSSYNEQFF.

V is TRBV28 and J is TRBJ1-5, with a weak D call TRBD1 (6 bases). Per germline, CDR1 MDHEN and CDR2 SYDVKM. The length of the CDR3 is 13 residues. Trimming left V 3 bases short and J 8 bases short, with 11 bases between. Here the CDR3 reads CASSLGAPKPQHF. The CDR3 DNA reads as TGTGCCAGCAGTTTGGGGGCGCCTAAGCCCCAGCATTTT. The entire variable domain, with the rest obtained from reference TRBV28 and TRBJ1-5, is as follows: DVKVTQSSRYLVKRTGEKVFLECVQDMDHENMFWYRQDPGLGLRLIYFSYDVKMKEKGDIPEGYSVSREKKERFSLILESASTNQTSMYLCASSLGAPKPQHFGDGTRLSIL.

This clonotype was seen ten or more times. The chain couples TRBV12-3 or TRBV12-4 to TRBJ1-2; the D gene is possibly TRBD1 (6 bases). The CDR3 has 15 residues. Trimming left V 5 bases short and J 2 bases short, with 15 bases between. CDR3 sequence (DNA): TGTGCCAGCAGTACCCGACTAGGGGGGAACTATGGCTACACCTTC. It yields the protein CASSTRLGGNYGYTF.

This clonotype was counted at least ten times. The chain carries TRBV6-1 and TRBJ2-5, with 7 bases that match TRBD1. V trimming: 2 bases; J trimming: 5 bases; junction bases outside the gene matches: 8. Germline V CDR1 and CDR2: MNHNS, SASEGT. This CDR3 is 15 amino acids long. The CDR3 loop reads CASSENVGQRETQYF. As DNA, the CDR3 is TGTGCCAGCAGTGAAAATGTGGGACAGAGGGAGACCCAGTACTTC.

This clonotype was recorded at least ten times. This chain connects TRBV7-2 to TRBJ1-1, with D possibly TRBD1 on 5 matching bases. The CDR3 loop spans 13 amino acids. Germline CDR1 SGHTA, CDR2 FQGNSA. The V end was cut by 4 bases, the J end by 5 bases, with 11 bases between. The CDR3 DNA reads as TGTGCCAGCAGCTGGATGGGGGGAACTGAAGCTTTCTTT. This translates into CASSWMGGTEAFF.

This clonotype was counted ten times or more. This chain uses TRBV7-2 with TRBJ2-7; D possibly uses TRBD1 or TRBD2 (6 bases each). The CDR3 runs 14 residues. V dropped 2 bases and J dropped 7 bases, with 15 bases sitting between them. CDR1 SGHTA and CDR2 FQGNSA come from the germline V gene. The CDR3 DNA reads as TGTGCCAGCAGCTTACGGGGGCCCTACGGGGAGCAGTACTTC. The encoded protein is CASSLRGPYGEQYF.

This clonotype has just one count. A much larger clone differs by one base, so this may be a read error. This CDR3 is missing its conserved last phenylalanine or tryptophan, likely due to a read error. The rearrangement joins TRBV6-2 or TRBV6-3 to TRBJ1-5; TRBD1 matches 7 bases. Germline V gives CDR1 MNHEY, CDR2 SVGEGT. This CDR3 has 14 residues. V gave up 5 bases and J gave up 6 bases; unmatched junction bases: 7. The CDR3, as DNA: TGTGCCAGCAGTATCGACAGGGACGGTCAGCCCCAGCATTCT. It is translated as CASSIDRDGQPQHS.

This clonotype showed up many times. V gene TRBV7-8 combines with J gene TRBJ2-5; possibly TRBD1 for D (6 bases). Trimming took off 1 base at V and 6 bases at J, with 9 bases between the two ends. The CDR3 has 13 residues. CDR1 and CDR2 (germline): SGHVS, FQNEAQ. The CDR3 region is CASSLGGQQTQYF. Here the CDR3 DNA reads TGTGCCAGCAGCTTAGGGGGGCAGCAGACCCAGTACTTC.

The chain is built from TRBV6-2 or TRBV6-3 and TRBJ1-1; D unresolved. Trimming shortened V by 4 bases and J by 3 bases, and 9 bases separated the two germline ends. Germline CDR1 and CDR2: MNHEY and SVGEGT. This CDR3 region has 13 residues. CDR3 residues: CASSSYTDTEAFF. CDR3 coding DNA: TGTGCCAGCAGTTCCTATACGGACACTGAAGCTTTCTTT.

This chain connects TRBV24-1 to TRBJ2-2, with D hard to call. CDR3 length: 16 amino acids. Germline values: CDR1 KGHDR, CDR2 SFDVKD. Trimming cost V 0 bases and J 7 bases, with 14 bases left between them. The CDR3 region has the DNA TGTGCCACCAGTGATTTGGCGCCTCAGGCCGGCGGGGAGCTGTTTTTT. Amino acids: CATSDLAPQAGGELFF.